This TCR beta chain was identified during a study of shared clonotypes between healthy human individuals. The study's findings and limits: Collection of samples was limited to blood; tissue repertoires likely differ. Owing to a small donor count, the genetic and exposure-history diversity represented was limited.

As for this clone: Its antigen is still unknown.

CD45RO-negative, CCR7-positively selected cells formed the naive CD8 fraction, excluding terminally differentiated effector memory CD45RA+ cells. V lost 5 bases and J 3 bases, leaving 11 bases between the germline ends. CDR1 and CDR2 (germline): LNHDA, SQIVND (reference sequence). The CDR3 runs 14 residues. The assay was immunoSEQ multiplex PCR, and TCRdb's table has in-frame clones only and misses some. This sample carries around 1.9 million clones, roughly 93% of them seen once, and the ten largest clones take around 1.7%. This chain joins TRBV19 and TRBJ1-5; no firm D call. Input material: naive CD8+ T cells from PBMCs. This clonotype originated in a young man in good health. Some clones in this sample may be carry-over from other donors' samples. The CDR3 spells CASSSSAANQPQHF. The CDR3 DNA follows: TGTGCCAGTAGTTCCTCGGCCGCCAATCAGCCCCAGCATTTT.